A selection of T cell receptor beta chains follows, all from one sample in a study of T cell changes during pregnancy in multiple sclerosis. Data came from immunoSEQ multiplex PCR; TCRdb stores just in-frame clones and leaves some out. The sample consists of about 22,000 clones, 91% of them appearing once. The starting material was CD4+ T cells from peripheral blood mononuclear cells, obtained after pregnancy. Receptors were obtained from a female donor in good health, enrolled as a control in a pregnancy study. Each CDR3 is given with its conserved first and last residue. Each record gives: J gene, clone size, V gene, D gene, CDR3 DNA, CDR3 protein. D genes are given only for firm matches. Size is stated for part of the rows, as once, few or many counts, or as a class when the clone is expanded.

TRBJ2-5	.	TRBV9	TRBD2	TGTGCCAGCAGCTTACTCCCGGGACTACAAGAGACCCAGTACTTC	CASSLLPGLQETQYF
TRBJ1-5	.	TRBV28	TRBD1	TGTGCCAGCAGATCGACAGGGGGGTATAGCAATCAGCCCCAGCATTTT	CASRSTGGYSNQPQHF
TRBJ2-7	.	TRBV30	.	TGTGCCTGGAGTGTGGGGCGTTACGAGCAGTACTTC	CAWSVGRYEQYF
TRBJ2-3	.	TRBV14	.	TGTGCCAGCAGCCGGCAGGGTGGGGCAGATACGCAGTATTTT	CASSRQGGADTQYF
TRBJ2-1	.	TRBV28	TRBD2	TGTGCCAGCAAGAGTTGGGGGACTAGTCCTTACAATGAGCAGTTCTTC	CASKSWGTSPYNEQFF
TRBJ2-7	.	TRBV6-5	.	TGTGCCAGCAGTTACGGTCGGGGGTACGAGCAGTACTTC	CASSYGRGYEQYF
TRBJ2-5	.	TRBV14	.	TGTGCCAGCAGCCGCTGGCAGGGGATGGAGACCCAGTACTTC	CASSRWQGMETQYF
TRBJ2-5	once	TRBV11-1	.	TGTGCCAGCAGTCCTCTAGCGCCCCAATTCCGAGAGACCCAGTACTTC	CASSPLAPQFRETQYF
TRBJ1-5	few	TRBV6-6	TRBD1	TGTGCCAGCAGCTCGGACAGGGGGATTCAGCCCCAGCATTTT	CASSSDRGIQPQHF
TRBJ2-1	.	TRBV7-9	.	TGTGCCAGCAGCTTAGGACGGGGCTCCTACAATGAGCAGTTCTTC	CASSLGRGSYNEQFF
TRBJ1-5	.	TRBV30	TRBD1	TGTGCCTGGAGACCCAATACAGGGGACGGCAATCAGCCCCAGCATTTT	CAWRPNTGDGNQPQHF
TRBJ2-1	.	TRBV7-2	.	TGTGCCAGCAGCTTACTTAGCGGATACAATGAGCAGTTCTTC	CASSLLSGYNEQFF
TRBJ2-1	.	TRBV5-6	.	TGTGCCAGCAGCCAGGGAGGATACAATGAGCAGTTCTTC	CASSQGGYNEQFF
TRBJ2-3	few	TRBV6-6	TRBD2	TGTGCCAGCAGTTACTGGGGAGGGCCTGAGGATACGCAGTATTTT	CASSYWGGPEDTQYF
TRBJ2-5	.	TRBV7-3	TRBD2	TGTGCCAGCAGCCTTGGACTAGCGGGGGGAGGTAGAGAGACCCAGTACTTC	CASSLGLAGGGRETQYF
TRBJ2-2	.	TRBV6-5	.	TGTGCCAGCAGTTACTCCGAGGGAGTCGGCCGGGAGCTGTTTTTT	CASSYSEGVGRELFF
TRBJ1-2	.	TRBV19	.	TGTGCCAGTAGTATAGGTGGCGCAGGGGTTTATGGCTACACCTTC	CASSIGGAGVYGYTF
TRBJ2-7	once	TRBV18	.	TGTGCCAGCTCGCCGGACAGACACTACGAGCAGTACTTC	CASSPDRHYEQYF
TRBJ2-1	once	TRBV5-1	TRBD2	TGCGCCAGCAGGACTAGCGGGACGGTGAATGAGCAGTTCTTC	CASRTSGTVNEQFF
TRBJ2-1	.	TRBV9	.	TGTGCCAGCAGCTGGGACTCCCTGGGCAATGAGCAGTTCTTC	CASSWDSLGNEQFF
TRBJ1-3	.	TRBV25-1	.	TGTGCCAGCAGTGAGCTCGGGAGCGAGAGATGGAACACCATATATTTT	CASSELGSERWNTIYF
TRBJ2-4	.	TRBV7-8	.	TGTGCCAGCAGCTTAGTTGGGGCGGTGGACATTCAGTACTTC	CASSLVGAVDIQYF
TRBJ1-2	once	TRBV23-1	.	TGCGCCAGCAGCAACAGGGTCAGGATTGGCTACACCTTC	CASSNRVRIGYTF
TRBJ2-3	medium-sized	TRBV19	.	TGTGCCAGTAGTACGAGACCAGGCACACTAGGGAGCACAGATACGCAGTATTTT	CASSTRPGTLGSTDTQYF